What follows is one T cell receptor beta chain and its context. Using immunoSEQ multiplex PCR, the repertoire was profiled, and TCRdb retains in-frame clones only, with some absent. The sample lists fewer than 500,000 clones, more than 70% occurring once. This CDR3 spans 14 amino acids. Trimming removed 1 base from V and 2 bases from J, with 8 bases in between. The germline CDR1 and CDR2 sequences are SGHVS and FNYEAQ. The data stem from a study of blood T cell repertoires in COVID-19. Sequencing used PBMCs or T cells enriched from blood (not recorded which). V usage is TRBV7-6 and J usage is TRBJ1-1, with D perhaps TRBD1 (6 bases). The source of this sequence is a man aged 25-45 years who had recovered from COVID-19. In nucleotides, the CDR3 is TGTGCCAGCAGCTTAGACAGGGCAAACACTGAAGCTTTCTTT. Its protein is CASSLDRANTEAFF.